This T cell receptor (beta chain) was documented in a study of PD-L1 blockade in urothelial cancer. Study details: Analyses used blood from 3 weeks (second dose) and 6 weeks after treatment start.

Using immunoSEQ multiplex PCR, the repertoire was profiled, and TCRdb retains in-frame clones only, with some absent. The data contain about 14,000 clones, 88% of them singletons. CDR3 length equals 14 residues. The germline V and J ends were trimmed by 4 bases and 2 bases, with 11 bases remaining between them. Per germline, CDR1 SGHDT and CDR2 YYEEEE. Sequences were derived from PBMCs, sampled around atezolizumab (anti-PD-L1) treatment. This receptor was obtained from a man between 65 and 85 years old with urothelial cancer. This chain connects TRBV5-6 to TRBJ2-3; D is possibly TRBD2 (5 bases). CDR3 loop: CASSALTNTDTQYF. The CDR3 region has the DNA TGTGCCAGCAGCGCCTTGACTAACACAGATACGCAGTATTTT.